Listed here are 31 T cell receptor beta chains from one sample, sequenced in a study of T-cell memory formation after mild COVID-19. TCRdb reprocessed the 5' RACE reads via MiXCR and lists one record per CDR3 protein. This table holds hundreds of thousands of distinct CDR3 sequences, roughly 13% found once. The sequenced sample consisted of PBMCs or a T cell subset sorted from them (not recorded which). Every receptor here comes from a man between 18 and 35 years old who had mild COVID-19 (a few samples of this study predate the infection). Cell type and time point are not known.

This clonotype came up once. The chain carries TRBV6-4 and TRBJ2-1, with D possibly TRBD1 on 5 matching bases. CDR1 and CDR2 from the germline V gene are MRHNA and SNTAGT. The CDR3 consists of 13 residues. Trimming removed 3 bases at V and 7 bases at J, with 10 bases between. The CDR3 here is CASSEDNVNEQFF. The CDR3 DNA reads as TGTGCCAGCAGTGAGGACAACGTAAATGAGCAGTTCTTC.

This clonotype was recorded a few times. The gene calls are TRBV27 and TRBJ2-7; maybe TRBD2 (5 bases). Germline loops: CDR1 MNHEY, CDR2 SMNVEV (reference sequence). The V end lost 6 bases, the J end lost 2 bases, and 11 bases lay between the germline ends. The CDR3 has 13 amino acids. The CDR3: CASRAARPYEQYF. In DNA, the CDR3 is TGTGCCAGCAGAGCGGCGCGTCCCTACGAGCAGTACTTC.

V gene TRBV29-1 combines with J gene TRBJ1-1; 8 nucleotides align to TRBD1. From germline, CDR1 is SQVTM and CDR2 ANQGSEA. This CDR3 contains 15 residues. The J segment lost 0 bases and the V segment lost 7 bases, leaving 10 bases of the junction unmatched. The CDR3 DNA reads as TGCAGCGGGGCAGGGGGCTGGGGGATGAACACTGAAGCTTTCTTT. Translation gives CSGAGGWGMNTEAFF.

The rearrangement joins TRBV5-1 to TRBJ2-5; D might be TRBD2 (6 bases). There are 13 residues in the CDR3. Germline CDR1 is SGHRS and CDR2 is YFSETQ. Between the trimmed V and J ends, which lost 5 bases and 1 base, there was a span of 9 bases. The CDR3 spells CASRGGVQETQYF. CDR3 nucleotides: TGCGCCAGCAGAGGCGGGGTCCAAGAGACCCAGTACTTC.

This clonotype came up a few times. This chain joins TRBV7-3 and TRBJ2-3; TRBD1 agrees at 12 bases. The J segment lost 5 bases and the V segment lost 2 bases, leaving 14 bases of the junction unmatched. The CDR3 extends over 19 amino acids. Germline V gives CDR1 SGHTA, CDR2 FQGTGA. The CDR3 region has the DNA TGTGCCAGCAGCTTAGGAGCAGGGACAGGGGGCGCCCCGATAGATACGCAGTATTTT. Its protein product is CASSLGAGTGGAPIDTQYF.

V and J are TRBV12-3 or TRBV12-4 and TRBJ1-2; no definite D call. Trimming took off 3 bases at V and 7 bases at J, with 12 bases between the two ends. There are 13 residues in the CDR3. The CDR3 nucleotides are TGTGCCAGCAGTTTCGCGGGCTCTCGTGGCTACACCTTC. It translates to CASSFAGSRGYTF.

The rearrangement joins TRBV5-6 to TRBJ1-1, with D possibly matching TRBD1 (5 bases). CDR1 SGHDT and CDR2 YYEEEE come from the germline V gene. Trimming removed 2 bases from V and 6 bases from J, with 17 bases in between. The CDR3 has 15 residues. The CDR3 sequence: CASSFVGREVAEAFF. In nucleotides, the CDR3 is TGTGCCAGCAGCTTTGTCGGCAGGGAAGTCGCTGAAGCTTTCTTT.

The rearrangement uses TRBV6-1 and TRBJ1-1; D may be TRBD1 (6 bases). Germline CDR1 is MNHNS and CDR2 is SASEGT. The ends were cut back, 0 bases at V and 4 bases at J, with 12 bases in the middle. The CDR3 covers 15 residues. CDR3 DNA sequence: TGTGCCAGCAGTGAAGCACGCCGAGGGGGCACTGAAGCTTTCTTT. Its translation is CASSEARRGGTEAFF.

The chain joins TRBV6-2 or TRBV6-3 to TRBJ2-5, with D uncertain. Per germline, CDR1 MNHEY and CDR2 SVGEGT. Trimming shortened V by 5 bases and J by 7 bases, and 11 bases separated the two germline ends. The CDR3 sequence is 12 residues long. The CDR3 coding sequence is TGTGCCAGCAGTACCCCCTTCGGGACCCAGTACTTC. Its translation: CASSTPFGTQYF.

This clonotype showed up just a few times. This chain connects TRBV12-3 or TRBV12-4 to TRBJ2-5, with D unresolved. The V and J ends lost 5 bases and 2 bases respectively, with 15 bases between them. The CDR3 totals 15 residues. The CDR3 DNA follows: TGTGCCAGCAGTACTGGCCTTTTTCAACAAGAGACCCAGTACTTC. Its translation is CASSTGLFQQETQYF.

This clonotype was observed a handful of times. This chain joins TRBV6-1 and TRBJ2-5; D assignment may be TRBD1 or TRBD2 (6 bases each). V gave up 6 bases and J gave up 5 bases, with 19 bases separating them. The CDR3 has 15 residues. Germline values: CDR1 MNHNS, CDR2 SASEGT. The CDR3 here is CASRPEGGGGETQYF. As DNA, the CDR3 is TGTGCCAGCAGACCCGAAGGTGGAGGGGGGGAGACCCAGTACTTC.

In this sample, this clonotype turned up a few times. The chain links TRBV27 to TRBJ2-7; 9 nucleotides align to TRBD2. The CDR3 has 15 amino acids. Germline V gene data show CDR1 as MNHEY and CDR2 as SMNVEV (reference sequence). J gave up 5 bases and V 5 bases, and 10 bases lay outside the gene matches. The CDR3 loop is CASSPSVAGAHEQYF. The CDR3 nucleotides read TGTGCCAGCAGTCCCTCGGTAGCGGGGGCTCACGAGCAGTACTTC.

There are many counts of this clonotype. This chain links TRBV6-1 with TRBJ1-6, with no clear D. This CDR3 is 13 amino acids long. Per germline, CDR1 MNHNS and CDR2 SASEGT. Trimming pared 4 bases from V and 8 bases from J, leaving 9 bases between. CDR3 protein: CASSGTSHSPLHF. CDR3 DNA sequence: TGTGCCAGCAGTGGAACTTCCCATTCACCCCTCCACTTT.

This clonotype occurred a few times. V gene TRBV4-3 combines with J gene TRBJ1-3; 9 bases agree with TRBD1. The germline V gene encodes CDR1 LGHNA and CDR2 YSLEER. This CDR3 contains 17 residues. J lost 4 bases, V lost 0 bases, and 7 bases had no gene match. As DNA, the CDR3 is TGCGCCAGCAGCCAAGATAGGGGACAGGGCCCCGGAAACACCATATATTTT. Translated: CASSQDRGQGPGNTIYF.

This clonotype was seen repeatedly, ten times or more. In DNA form, the CDR3 reads TGTGCCAGCTGTATGGGCAGCAATCAGCCCCAGCATTTT. It yields the protein CASCMGSNQPQHF. The chain recombines TRBV27 with TRBJ1-5; D is unclear. Germline assignment: CDR1 MNHEY and CDR2 SMNVEV (reference sequence). V lost 8 bases and J lost 1, with 9 bases in between. There are 13 residues in the CDR3.

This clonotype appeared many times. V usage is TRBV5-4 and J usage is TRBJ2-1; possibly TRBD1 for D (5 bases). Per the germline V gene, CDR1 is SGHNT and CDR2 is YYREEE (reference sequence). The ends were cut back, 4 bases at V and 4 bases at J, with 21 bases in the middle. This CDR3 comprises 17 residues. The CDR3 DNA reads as TGTGCCAGCAGCCTTTGGACACCCGGAGTTGGGTACAATGAGCAGTTCTTC. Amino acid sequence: CASSLWTPGVGYNEQFF.

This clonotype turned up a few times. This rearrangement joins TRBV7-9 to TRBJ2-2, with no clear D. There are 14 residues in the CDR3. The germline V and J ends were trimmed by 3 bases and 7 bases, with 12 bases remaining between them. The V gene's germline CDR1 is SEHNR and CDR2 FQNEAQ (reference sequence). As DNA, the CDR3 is TGTGCCAGCAGCTTCACAGCCCTCCACGGGGAGCTGTTTTTT. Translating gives CASSFTALHGELFF. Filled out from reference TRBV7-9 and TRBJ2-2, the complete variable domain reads DTGVSQNPRHKITKRGQNVTFRCDPISEHNRLYWYRQTLGQGPEFLTYFQNEAQLEKSRLLSDRFSAERPKGSFSTLEIQRTEQGDSAMYLCASSFTALHGELFFGEGSRLTVL.

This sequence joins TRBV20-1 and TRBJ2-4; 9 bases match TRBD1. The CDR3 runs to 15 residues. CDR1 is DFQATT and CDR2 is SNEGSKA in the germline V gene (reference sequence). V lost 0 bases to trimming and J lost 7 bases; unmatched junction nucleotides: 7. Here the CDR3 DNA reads TGCAGTGCTAGAGATTGGGGACAGGGTATGAACATTCAGTACTTC. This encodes CSARDWGQGMNIQYF.

This CDR3 is CASSFSGGGSTDTQYF. The CDR3 nucleotides are TGTGCCAGTAGCTTTAGCGGGGGGGGTAGCACAGATACGCAGTATTTT. The rearrangement uses TRBV19 and TRBJ2-3; 11 bases align to TRBD2. The ends lost 6 bases at V and 0 bases at J; junction bases unmatched: 5. The CDR3 runs to 16 residues. Germline values: CDR1 LNHDA, CDR2 SQIVND (reference sequence).

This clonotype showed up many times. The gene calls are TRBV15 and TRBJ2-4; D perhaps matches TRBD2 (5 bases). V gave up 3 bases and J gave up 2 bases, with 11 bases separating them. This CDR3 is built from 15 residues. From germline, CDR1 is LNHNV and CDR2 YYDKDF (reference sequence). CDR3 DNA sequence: TGTGCCACCAGCAGGGGAGAGGAGCCCAAAAACATTCAGTACTTC. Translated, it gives CATSRGEEPKNIQYF.

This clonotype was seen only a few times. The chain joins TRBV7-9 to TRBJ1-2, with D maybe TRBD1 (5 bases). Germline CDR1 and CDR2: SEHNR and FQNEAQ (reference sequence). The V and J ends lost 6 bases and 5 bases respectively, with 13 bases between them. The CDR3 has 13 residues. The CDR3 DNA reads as TGTGCCAGCAGGAAGGGGATGGTATATGGCTACACCTTC. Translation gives CASRKGMVYGYTF.

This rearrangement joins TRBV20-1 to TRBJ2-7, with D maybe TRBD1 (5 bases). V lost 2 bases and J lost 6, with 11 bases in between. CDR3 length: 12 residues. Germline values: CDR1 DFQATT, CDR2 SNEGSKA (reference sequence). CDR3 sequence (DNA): TGCAGTGCTAGACCTCAGGGTGGCGAGCAGTACGTC. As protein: CSARPQGGEQYV.

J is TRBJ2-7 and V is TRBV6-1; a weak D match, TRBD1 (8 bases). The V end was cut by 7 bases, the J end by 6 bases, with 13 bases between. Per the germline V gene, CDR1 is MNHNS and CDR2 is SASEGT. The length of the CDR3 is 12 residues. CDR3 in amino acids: CASNRGGGEQYV. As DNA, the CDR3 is TGTGCCAGCAACAGGGGGGGCGGCGAGCAGTACGTC.

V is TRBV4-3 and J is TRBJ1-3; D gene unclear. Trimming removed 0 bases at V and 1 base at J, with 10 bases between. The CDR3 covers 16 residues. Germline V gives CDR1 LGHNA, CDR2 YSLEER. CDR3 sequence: CASSQERRISGNTIYF. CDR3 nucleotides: TGCGCCAGCAGCCAAGAAAGGCGGATATCTGGAAACACCATATATTTT.

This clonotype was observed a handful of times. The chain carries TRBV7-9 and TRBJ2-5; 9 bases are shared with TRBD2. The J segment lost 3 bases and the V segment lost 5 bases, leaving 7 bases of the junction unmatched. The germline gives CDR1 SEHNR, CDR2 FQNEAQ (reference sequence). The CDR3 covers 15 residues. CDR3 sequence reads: CASSKSGGKEETQYF. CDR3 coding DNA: TGTGCCAGCAGCAAAAGCGGGGGGAAGGAAGAGACCCAGTACTTC.

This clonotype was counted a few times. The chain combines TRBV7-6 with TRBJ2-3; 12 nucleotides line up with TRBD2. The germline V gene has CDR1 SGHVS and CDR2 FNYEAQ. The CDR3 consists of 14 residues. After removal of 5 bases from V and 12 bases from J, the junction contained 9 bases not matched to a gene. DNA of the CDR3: TGTGCCAGCAGCCTAGGACTAGCGGGGTCGCAACAGTATTTT. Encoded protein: CASSLGLAGSQQYF. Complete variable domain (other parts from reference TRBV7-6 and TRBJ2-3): GAGVSQSPRYKVTKRGQDVALRCDPISGHVSLYWYRQALGQGPEFLTYFNYEAQQDKSGLPNDRFSAERPEGSISTLTIQRTEQRDSAMYRCASSLGLAGSQQYFGPGTRLTVL.

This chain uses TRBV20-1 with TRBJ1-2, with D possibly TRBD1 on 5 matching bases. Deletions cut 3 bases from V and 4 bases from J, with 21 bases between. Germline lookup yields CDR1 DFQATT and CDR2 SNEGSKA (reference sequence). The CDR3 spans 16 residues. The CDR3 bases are TGCAGTGCTAGGCGGTATCAGGGCGCCCGGATCTATGGCTACACCTTC. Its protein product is CSARRYQGARIYGYTF.

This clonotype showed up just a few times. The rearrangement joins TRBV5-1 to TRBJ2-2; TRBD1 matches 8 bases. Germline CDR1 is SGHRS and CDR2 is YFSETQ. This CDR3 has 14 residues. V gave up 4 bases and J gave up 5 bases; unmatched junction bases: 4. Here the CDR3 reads CASSLQGGTGELFF. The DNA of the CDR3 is TGCGCCAGCAGCCTACAGGGGGGAACCGGGGAGCTGTTTTTT.

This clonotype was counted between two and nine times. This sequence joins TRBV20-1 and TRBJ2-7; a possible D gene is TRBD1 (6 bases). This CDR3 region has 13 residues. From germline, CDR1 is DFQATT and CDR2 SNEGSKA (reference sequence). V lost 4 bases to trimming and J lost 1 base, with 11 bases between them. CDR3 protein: CSAIPGTSYEQYV. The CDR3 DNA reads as TGCAGTGCTATCCCCGGGACATCCTACGAGCAGTACGTC.

CDR3 amino acids: CASSLVNRPYGYTF. The CDR3 bases are TGTGCCAGCAGCTTAGTTAACCGACCCTATGGCTACACCTTC. The V call is TRBV7-9, the J call TRBJ1-2; D is uncertain. CDR3 length: 14 residues. V gave up 1 base and J gave up 4 bases, with 10 bases separating them. The germline V gene has CDR1 SEHNR and CDR2 FQNEAQ (reference sequence).

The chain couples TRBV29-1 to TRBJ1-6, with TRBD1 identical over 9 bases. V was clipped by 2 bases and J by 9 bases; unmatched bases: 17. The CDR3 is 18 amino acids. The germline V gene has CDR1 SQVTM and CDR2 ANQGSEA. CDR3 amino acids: CSVEPGQGGTPGSSPLHF. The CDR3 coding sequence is TGCAGCGTTGAACCGGGACAGGGTGGGACCCCTGGTAGTTCACCCCTCCACTTT.